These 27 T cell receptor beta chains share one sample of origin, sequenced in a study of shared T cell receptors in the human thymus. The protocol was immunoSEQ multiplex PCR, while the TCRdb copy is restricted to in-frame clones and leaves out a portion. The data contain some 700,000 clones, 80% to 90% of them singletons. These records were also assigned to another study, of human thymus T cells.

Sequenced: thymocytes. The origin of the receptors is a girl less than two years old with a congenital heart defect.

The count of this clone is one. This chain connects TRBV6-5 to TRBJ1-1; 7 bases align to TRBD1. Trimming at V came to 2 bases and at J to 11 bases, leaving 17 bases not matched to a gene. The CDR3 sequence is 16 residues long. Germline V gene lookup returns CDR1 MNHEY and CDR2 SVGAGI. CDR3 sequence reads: CASSYQGGSVDSGAFF. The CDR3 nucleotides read TGTGCCAGCAGTTACCAAGGGGGCAGCGTAGACTCTGGCGCTTTCTTT.

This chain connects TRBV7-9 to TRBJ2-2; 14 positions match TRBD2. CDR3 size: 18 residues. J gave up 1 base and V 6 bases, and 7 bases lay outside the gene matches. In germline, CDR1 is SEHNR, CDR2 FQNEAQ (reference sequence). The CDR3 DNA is TGTGCCAGCAGTTTTGGACTAGCGGGGGGATTGAACACCGGGGAGCTGTTTTTT. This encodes CASSFGLAGGLNTGELFF.

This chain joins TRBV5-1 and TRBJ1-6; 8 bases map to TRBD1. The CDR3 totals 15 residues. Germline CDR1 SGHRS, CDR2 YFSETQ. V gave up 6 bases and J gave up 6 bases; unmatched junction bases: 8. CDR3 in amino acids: CASTRDTGGNSPLHF. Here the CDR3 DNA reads TGCGCCAGCACCAGGGACACAGGGGGTAATTCACCCCTCCACTTT.

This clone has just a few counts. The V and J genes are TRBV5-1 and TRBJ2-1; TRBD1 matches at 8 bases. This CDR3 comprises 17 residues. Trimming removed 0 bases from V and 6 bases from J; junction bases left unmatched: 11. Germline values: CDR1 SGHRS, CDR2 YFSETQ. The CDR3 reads CASSLAAQGTGGNEQFF. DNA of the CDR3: TGCGCCAGCAGCTTGGCCGCCCAAGGGACAGGAGGCAATGAGCAGTTCTTC.

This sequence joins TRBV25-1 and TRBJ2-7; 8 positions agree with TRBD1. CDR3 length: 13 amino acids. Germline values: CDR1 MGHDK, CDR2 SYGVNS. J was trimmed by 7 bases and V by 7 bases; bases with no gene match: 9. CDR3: CASTKQGAWEQYF. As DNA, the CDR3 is TGTGCCAGCACTAAGCAGGGGGCTTGGGAGCAGTACTTC.

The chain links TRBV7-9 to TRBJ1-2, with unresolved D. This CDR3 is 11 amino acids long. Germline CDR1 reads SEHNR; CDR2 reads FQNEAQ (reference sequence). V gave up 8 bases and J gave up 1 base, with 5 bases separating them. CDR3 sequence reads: CASWSNYGYTF. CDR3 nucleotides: TGTGCCAGCTGGAGTAACTATGGCTACACCTTC.

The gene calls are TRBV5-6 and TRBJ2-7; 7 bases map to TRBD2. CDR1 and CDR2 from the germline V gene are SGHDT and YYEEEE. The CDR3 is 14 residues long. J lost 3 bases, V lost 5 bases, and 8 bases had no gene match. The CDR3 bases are TGTGCCAGCAGTCACGCGGGGGTGGGCTACGAGCAGTACTTC. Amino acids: CASSHAGVGYEQYF.

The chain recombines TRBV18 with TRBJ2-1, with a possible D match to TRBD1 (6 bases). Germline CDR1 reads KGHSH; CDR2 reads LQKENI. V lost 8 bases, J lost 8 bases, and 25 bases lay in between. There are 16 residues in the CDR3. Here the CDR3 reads CASTQQTGLLADEQFF. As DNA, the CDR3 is TGTGCCAGCACCCAGCAAACAGGGCTTCTGGCGGATGAGCAGTTCTTC.

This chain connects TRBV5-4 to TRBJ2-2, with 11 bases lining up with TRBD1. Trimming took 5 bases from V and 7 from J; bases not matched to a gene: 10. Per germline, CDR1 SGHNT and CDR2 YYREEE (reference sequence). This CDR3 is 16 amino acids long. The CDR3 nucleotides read TGTGCCAGCAGTCTACCGGACAGGGGGCCTAACGGGGAGCTGTTTTTT. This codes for CASSLPDRGPNGELFF.

In DNA form, the CDR3 reads TGTGCCAGCAGTTTTTCAGGAGGGTACGAGCAGTACTTC. Translated, it gives CASSFSGGYEQYF. The V gene is TRBV28, the J gene TRBJ2-7; possible D gene TRBD2, 6 bases. The length of the CDR3 is 13 residues. Germline assignment: CDR1 MDHEN and CDR2 SYDVKM. The ends were cut back, 3 bases at V and 4 bases at J, with 10 bases in the middle. Full variable domain (rest looked up from reference TRBV28 and TRBJ2-7): DVKVTQSSRYLVKRTGEKVFLECVQDMDHENMFWYRQDPGLGLRLIYFSYDVKMKEKGDIPEGYSVSREKKERFSLILESASTNQTSMYLCASSFSGGYEQYFGPGTRLTVT.

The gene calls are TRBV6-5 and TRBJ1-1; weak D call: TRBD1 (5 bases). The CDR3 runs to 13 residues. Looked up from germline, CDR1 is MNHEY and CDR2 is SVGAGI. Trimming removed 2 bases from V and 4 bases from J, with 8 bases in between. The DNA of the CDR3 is TGTGCCAGCAGTTACGGGGCAGGCACTGAAGCTTTCTTT. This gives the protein CASSYGAGTEAFF.

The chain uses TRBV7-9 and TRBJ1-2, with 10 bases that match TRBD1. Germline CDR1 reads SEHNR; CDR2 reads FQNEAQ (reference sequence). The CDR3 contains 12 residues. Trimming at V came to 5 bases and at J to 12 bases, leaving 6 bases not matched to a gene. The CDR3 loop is CASSRTGQGNTF. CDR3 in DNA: TGTGCCAGCAGCCGTACGGGACAGGGGAACACCTTC. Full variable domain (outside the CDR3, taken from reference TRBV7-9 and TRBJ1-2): DTGVSQNPRHKITKRGQNVTFRCDPISEHNRLYWYRQTLGQGPEFLTYFQNEAQLEKSRLLSDRFSAERPKGSFSTLEIQRTEQGDSAMYLCASSRTGQGNTFGSGTRLTVV.

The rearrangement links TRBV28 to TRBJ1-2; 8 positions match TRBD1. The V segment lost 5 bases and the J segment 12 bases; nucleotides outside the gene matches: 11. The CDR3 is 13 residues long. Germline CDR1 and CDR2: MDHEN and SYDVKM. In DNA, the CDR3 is TGTGCCAGCAGTCCTCATGGACAGGGCAAAGACACCTTC. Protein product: CASSPHGQGKDTF.

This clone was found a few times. CDR3 amino acids: CASSLPFPGGPNTQYF. The CDR3 DNA sequence: TGTGCCAGCAGCTTACCGTTCCCGGGGGGGCCAAATACGCAGTATTTT. The V gene is TRBV7-2, the J gene TRBJ2-3; 8 bases match TRBD2. The germline V gene has CDR1 SGHTA and CDR2 FQGNSA. The V gene end was trimmed by 2 bases and the J gene end by 7 bases; junction bases not matched to a gene: 11. CDR3 length: 16 residues.

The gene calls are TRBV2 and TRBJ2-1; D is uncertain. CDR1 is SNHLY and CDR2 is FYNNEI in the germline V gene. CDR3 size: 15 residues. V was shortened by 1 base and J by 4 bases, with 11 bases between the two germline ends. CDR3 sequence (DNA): TGTGCCAGCAGTGAAGGAGTTGGCAGGTACAATGAGCAGTTCTTC. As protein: CASSEGVGRYNEQFF.

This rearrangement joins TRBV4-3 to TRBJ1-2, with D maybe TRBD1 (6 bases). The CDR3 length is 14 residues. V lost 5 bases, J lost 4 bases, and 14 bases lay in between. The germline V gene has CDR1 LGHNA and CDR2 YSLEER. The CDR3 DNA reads TGCGCCAGCAGCGAAGCACCCAGGGGCTATGGCTACACCTTC. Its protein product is CASSEAPRGYGYTF.

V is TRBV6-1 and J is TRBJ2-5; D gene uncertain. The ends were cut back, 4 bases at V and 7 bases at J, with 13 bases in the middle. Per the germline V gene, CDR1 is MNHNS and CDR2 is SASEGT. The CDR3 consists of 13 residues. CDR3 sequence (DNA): TGTGCCAGCAGTGGGGCCCTCCCAAGGACCCAGTACTTC. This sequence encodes CASSGALPRTQYF.

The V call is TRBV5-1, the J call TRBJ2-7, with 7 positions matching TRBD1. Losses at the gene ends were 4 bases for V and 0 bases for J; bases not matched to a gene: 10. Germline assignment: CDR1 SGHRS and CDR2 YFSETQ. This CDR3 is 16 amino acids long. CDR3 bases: TGCGCCAGCAGCCCCGGGACAGAGAATAGCTCCTACGAGCAGTACTTC. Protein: CASSPGTENSSYEQYF.

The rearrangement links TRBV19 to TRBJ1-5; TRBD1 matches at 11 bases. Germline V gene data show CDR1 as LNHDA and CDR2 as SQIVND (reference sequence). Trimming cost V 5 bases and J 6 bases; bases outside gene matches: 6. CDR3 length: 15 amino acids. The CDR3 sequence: CASSPGTGGSQPQHF. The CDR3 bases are TGTGCCAGTAGTCCTGGGACAGGGGGTTCTCAGCCCCAGCATTTT.

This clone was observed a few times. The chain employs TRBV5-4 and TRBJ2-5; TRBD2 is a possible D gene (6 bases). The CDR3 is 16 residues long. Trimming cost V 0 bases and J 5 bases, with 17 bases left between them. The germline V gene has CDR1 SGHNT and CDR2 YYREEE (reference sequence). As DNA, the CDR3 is TGTGCCAGCAGCTTGGGGCGGGGATCGAATGAGGAGACCCAGTACTTC. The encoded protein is CASSLGRGSNEETQYF.

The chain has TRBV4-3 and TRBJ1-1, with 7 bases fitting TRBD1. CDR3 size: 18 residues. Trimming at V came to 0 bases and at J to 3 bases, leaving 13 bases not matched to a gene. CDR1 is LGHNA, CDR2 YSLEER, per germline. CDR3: CASSQDGPGGHMYTEAFF. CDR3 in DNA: TGCGCCAGCAGCCAAGATGGGCCAGGGGGTCACATGTACACTGAAGCTTTCTTT.

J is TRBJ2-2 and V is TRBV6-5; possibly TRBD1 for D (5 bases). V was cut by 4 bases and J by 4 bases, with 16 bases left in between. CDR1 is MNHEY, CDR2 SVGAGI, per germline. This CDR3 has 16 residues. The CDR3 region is CASSLTRDKGTGELFF. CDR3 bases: TGTGCCAGCAGTTTAACCAGGGATAAGGGCACCGGGGAGCTGTTTTTT.

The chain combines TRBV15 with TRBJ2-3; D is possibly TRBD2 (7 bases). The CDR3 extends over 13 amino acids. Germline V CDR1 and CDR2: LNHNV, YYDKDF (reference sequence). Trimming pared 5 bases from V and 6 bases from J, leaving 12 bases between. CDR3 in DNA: TGTGCCACCAGCGGGGGGGCATGGGATACGCAGTATTTT. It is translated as CATSGGAWDTQYF.

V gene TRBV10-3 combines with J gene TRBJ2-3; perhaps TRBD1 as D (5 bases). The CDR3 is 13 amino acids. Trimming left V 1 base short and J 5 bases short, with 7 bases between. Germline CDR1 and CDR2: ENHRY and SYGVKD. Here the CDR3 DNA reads TGTGCCATCAGTGAGTTAGGGGAAGATACGCAGTATTTT. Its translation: CAISELGEDTQYF.

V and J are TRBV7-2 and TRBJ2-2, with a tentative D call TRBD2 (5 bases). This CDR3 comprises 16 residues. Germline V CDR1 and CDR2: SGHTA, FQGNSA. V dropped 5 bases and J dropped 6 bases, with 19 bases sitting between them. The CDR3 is CASSGEWGRRPGELFF. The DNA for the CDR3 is TGTGCCAGCAGCGGGGAGTGGGGTAGACGTCCCGGGGAGCTGTTTTTT. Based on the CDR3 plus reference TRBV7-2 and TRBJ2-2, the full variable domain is GAGVSQSPSNKVTEKGKDVELRCDPISGHTALYWYRQSLGQGLEFLIYFQGNSAPDKSGLPSDRFSAERTGGSVSTLTIQRTQQEDSAVYLCASSGEWGRRPGELFFGEGSRLTVL.

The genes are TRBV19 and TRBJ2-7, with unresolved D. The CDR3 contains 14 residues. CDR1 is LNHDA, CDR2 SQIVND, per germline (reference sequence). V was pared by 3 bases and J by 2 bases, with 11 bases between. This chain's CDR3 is CASSIGQPTYEQYF. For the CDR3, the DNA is TGTGCCAGTAGTATTGGGCAGCCTACCTACGAGCAGTACTTC.

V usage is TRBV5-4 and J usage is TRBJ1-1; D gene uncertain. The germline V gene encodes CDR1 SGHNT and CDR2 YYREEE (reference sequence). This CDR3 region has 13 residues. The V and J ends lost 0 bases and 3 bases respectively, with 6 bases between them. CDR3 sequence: CASSLVQYTEAFF. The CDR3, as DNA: TGTGCCAGCAGCTTGGTACAGTACACTGAAGCTTTCTTT. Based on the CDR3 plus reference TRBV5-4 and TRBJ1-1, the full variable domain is ETGVTQSPTHLIKTRGQQVTLRCSSQSGHNTVSWYQQALGQGPQFIFQYYREEENGRGNFPPRFSGLQFPNYSSELNVNALELDDSALYLCASSLVQYTEAFFGQGTRLTVV.